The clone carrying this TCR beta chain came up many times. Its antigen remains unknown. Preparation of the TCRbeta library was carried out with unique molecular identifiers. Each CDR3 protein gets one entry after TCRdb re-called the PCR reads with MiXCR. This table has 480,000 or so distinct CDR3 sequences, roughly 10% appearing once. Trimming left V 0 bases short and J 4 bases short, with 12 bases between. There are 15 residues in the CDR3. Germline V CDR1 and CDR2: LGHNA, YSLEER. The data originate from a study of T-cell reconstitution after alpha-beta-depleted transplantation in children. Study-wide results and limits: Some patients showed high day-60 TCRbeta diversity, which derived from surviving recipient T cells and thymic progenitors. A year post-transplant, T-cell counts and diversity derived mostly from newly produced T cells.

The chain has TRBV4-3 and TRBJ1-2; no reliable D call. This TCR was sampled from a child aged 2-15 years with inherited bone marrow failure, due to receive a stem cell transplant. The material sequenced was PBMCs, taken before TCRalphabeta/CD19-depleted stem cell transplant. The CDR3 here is CASSQETGFSYGYTF. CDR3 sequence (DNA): TGCGCCAGCAGCCAAGAGACGGGGTTTTCCTATGGCTACACCTTC.